This T cell receptor beta chain came from a study of cytomegalovirus exposure and HLA in healthy donors (dated by TCRdb to the late 2010s). Study-wide context: An earlier analysis of 587 of the donors reported 276 Gb of sequence data and 95 million to 120 million unique TCR beta sequences obtained from around 180 million T cells. To study patterns of TCR occurrence, a later analysis re-analyzed previously published TCR beta repertoires from around 670 donors and added high-resolution HLA genotyping. Genome-wide SNP genotypes for about 60% of the 666 donors were used in a later genetic analysis, which treated that subset as a discovery cohort. Both class I and class II loci were covered by HLA typing, at four-digit resolution. The aim of the study was to test whether cataloging public T cell receptors could identify signatures of past pathogen exposure. Among 398 genotyped donors of the cohort, an average of approximately 240,000 unique TCR beta nucleotide sequences were sequenced per donor, around 20% of them non-productive. Several DR-DQ haplotypes were handled as single units for association and clustering because linkage in the cohort was strong. An early release covering roughly 640 HLA-typed donors comprised about 300 gigabases of sequencing data and roughly 86 million unique TCR sequences. Donor age, sex, ethnicity and CMV serostatus were compiled together with the repertoire data. An earlier analysis of 587 of the donors applied high-throughput TCR beta sequencing to assess whether each TCR beta V gene segment acted as functional or pseudogenic. Every discovery cohort repertoire had been produced on one sequencing platform. The genetic ancestry cluster associated with self-reported Caucasian donors included approximately 85% of the roughly 400 genotyped donors. A separate validation cohort of roughly 130 different subjects was used in addition to the 666-subject first cohort. Typing coverage differed by locus: A, B, C, DRB1 and DQB1 were typed in about 629-640 donors, DQA1 in roughly 500, DPA1 in some 600, and DPB1 in 472. The T cell repertoires of under 750 subjects were profiled by immunosequencing and related to cytomegalovirus serostatus. In the later analysis, no new phenotypic data were used to find candidate immune exposures; instead, reliance was placed on TCR beta sequences and their occurrence across donors. High-throughput TCR immunosequencing, statistical association of individual TCRs with disease status, and machine learning were combined to predict cytomegalovirus infection status.

Based on the germline V gene (reference sequence), the CDR1 and CDR2 sequences are LNHDA and SQIVND. The V end gives up 5 bases and the J end 4 bases, leaving 8 bases in the junction not matched to a gene. From cysteine to phenylalanine, the CDR3 is 14 amino acids long. Just CDR3 DNA is preserved here, 42 bases in frame from base 1. Libraries were built with the immunoSEQ multiplex PCR assay. The multiplex PCR relied on a mix of 60 forward primers for TCR Vbeta segments and 13 reverse primers for TCR Jbeta segments. Amplification of the CDR3 region of rearranged TCR beta genes was performed with a multiplex PCR assay on genomic DNA. The Illumina HiSeq System was used to sequence the amplified TCR beta libraries as 87-base-pair reads. The authors' analysis ran thus. A later analysis tallied roughly 76 million unique TCR beta chains across the 640 or so repertoires, and about 12 million of those chains were shared by two or more donors. To remove PCR and sequencing errors, raw reads were error-corrected and collapsed into unique sequences using a nearest-neighbor algorithm that merged closely related sequences. V, D and J gene segments were assigned by aligning CDR3 sequences to IMGT reference sequences. For a sequence to be retained, a match of at least six nucleotides was required to both a V gene segment and a J gene segment. Rearrangements were called productive when the CDR3 lacked stop codons and stayed in frame with V and J; all others were non-productive. CDR3 was defined according to IMGT convention as the region running from the second conserved V-encoded cysteine to the conserved J-encoded phenylalanine. Sequences without an unambiguous match to a single V gene segment were excluded from the earlier analysis of 587 of the donors. An earlier analysis of several hundred of the donors called V segments functional above 56.7% productive rearrangements and segregating when the between-donor standard deviation exceeded 5%. A statistical classification framework was built to diagnose cytomegalovirus status from the catalog of TCR beta chain sequences. In a later analysis, V and J genes were assigned by comparing TCR nucleotide sequences against IMGT/GENE-DB human TR gene sequences. The TCRdist pipeline was used in a later analysis to assign CDR3 sequences and most-parsimonious VDJ recombination scenarios. In a later analysis, each TCR beta chain was defined by its CDR3 amino acid sequence together with its V-gene family, and reads without a unique V-gene family were excluded. To address suspected cross-contamination and a sequencing artifact, a later analysis removed under 600 highly shared, low-generation-probability nucleotide sequences. In a later analysis, a clonal expansion index for each public chain was calculated from normalized within-repertoire ranks of inferred template counts. A later analysis computed generation probabilities with a VDJ recombination model fitted to out-of-frame rearrangements, and checked the results against IGoR. A later analysis scored TCR-TCR, TCR-HLA and TCR-CMV co-occurrence with hypergeometric tests, applying a repertoire-size bias correction to TCR pairs. To estimate false discovery rates, a later analysis permuted the HLA or CMV assignments 20 times. In a later analysis, co-occurring TCRs were grouped using DBSCAN, and TCRdist sequence similarity was added for clustering within HLA-allele-positive subsets. Co-occurrence clustering excluded repertoires with fewer than 30,000 or more than 120,000 public chains, plus five with anomalous nucleotide sharing. TCRdb took over this immuneACCESS table, retaining in-frame rearrangements with V and J assigned. Such tables are incomplete; in checked studies, under half of the missing clones stem from an unresolved V gene, and the remainder is unexplained. V and J calls and clone size are given by that table; D and trimming were obtained from the DNA. This sample's table contains 40,000 to 50,000 clones. The ten largest clones represent under 2% of the sample.

What the authors observed across the whole study: Because some donors lacked HLA typing at each locus, the association tests relied only on the typed subset. A further reported finding was that TCR beta sequences accurately predicted the HLA-A and HLA-B alleles for most subjects in the first cohort. According to a later genetic analysis, donors in an Asian-associated ancestry cluster had fewer N-insertions in productive TCRs than the approximately 610-donor mean. The earlier analysis of approximately 540 of the donors excluded seventeen rarely observed V segments, including chromosome 9 orphons, because counts were too low. Because the 87-base-pair reads could not distinguish some IMGT-functional V segments, including TRBV6-2 and TRBV6-3, those segments were excluded. The authors suggested that the approach could potentially be generalized to other disease states and immunological phenotypes. Most TCR sequences were seen in very few donors, while some public TCRs were found in many individuals. In a later analysis, several top co-occurrence clusters were reported to appear linked to parvovirus B19, influenza, CMV and Epstein-Barr virus. A total of some 180 TCR beta chains were listed by the study as associated with cytomegalovirus. Roughly uniform sequencing depth across donors was assumed in presence/absence analyses, although this assumption may not hold. In a later analysis, the rate of TCR association differed among HLA loci, with DRB1 alleles having the most associated TCRs and HLA-C alleles having the fewest. Only TCR beta chains were sequenced in this cohort, and the absence of alpha or paired-chain data limited detectable features. According to a later analysis, most CMV-associated TCR beta chains appeared to be HLA-restricted, and the HLA associations seemed to be driven largely by CMV exposure. In an earlier analysis of fewer than 750 of the donors, most TCR beta V segments were observed in productive rearrangements about 87% or about 30% of the time, broadly matching IMGT annotations. Specific HLA alleles were associated with over 15,000 TCR beta sequences at a false discovery rate of 0.05 in a later analysis. A cluster of highly shared sequence variants was judged likely to represent a technical artifact of the sequencing pipeline. V-gene and J-gene trimming of TCR beta chains was associated with a missense DCLRE1C variant in a later genetic analysis, and the association was replicated in an independent cohort. In a later analysis, HLA-associated TCR beta chains were found to be more clonally expanded and to have lower generation probabilities than equally common non-associated chains. The only immune exposure information available for the cohort was CMV serostatus. In vitro tests confirmed that a few of the cytomegalovirus-associated TCR beta chains recognize cytomegalovirus antigens. Strong co-occurrence of HLA alleles, especially DR and DQ, made assigning TCR associations to individual alleles difficult. Linkage disequilibrium might explain the correlated functional status among segregating V segments, but an unknown experimental factor could not be ruled out. The classifier was reported to diagnose cytomegalovirus status with high specificity and sensitivity in both the original and validation cohorts.

For this clone: It lacks a known antigen.

The cohort consisted of hundreds of healthy bone marrow donors. All cohort members were sampled while nominally healthy, although unrecorded immune exposures were likely present. The donor tested CMV seronegative, placing the donor among the 350 or so seronegative members of the cohort. Each donor provided a peripheral blood sample, and peripheral blood mononuclear cells were used for TCR beta sequencing. The Qiagen DNeasy Blood Extraction Kit was used to extract genomic DNA from the blood cell samples. Sequencing input: PBMCs. The sequence was collected from a woman in her thirties in good health and CMV-seronegative. The rearranged chain carries TRBV19 and TRBJ2-7, and TRBD1 matches 7 of the central bases. CDR3 loop: CASSYTGAAYEQYF. The DNA sequence reads TGTGCCAGTAGTTATACAGGGGCCGCTTACGAGCAGTACTTC.